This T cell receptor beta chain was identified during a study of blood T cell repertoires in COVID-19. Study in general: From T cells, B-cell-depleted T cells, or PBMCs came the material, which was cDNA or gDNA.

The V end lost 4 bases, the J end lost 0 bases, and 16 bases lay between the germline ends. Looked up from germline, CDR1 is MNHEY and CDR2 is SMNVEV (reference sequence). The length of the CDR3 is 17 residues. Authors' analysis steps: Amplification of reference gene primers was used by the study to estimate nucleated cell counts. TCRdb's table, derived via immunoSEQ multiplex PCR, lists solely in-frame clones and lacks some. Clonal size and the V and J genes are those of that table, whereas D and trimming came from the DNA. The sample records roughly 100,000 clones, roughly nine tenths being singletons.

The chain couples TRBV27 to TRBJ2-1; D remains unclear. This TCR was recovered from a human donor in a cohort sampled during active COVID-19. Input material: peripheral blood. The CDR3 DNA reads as TGTGCCAGCAGTTCCCCCAGACAATCGAGCTCCTACAATGAGCAGTTCTTC. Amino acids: CASSSPRQSSSYNEQFF.